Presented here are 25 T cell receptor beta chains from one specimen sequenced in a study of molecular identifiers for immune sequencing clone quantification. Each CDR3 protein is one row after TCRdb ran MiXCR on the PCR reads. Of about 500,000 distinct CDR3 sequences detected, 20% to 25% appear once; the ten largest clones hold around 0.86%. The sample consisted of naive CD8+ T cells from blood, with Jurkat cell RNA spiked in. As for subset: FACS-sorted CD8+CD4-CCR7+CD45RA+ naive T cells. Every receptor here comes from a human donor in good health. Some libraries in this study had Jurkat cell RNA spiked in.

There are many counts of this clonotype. The CDR3 protein is CASSRDGTDTQYF. CDR3 nucleotide sequence: TGTGCCAGCAGTAGGGACGGCACAGATACGCAGTATTTT. The chain has TRBV7-9 and TRBJ2-3; D assignment may be TRBD1 or TRBD2 (5 bases each). CDR1 is SEHNR and CDR2 is FQNEAQ in the germline V gene (reference sequence). CDR3 length equals 13 residues. Trimming took 6 bases from V and 1 from J, leaving 8 bases between them.

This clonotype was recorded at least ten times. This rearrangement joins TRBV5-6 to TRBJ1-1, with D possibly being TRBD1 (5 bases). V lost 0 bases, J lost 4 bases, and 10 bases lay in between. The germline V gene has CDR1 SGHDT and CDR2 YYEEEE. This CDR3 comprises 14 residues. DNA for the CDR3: TGTGCCAGCAGCTTGGTGGGGCCGGGCACTGAAGCTTTCTTT. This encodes CASSLVGPGTEAFF.

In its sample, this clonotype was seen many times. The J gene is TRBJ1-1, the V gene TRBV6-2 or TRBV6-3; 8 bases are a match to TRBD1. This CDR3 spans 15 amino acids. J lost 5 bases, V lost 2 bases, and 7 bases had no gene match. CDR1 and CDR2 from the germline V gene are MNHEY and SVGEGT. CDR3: CASSYAGQGRTEAFF. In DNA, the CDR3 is TGTGCCAGCAGTTACGCCGGACAGGGAAGGACTGAAGCTTTCTTT.

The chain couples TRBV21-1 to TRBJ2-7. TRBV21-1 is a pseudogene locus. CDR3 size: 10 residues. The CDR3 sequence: CASSVDEQYF. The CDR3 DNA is TGTGCCAGCAGCGTTGACGAGCAGTACTTC.

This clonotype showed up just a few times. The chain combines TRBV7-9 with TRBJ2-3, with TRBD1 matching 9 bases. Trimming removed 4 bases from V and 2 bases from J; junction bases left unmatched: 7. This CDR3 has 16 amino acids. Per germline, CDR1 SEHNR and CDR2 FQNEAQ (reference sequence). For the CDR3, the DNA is TGTGCCAGCAGCTCGACCGGGACAGGGTACACAGATACGCAGTATTTT. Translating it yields CASSSTGTGYTDTQYF.

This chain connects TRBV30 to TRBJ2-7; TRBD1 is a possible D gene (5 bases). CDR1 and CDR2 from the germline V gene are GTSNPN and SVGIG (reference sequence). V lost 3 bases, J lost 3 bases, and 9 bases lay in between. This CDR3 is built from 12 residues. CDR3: CAWSPGFYEQYF. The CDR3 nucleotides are TGTGCCTGGAGCCCAGGGTTCTACGAGCAGTACTTC. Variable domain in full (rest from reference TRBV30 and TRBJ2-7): SQTIHQWPATLVQPVGSPLSLECTVEGTSNPNLYWYRQAAGRGLQLLFYSVGIGQISSEVPQNLSASRPQDRQFILSSKKLLLSDSGFYLCAWSPGFYEQYFGPGTRLTVT.

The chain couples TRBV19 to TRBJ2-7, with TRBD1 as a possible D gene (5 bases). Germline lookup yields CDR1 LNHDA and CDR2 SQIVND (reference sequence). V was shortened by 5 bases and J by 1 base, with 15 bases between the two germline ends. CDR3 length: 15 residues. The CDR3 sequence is CASSPFAGYSYEQYF. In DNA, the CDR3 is TGTGCCAGTAGTCCCTTTGCAGGGTATTCCTACGAGCAGTACTTC. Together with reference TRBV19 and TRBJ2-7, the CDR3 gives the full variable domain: DGGITQSPKYLFRKEGQNVTLSCEQNLNHDAMYWYRQDPGQGLRLIYYSQIVNDFQKGDIAEGYSVSREKKESFPLTVTSAQKNPTAFYLCASSPFAGYSYEQYFGPGTRLTVT.

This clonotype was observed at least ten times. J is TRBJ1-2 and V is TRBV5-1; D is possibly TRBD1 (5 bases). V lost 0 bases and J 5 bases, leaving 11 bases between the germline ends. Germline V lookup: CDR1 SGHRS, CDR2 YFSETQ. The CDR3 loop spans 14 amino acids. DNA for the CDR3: TGCGCCAGCAGCTTGGCCAGGGACCCATATGGCTACACCTTC. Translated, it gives CASSLARDPYGYTF.

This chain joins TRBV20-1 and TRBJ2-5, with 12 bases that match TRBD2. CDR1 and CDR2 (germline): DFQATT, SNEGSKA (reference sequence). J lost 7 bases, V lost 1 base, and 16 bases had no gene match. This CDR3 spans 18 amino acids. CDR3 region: CSARGRRLAGGMKGTQYF. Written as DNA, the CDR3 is TGCAGTGCTAGAGGCCGCCGGCTAGCGGGAGGGATGAAAGGGACCCAGTACTTC.

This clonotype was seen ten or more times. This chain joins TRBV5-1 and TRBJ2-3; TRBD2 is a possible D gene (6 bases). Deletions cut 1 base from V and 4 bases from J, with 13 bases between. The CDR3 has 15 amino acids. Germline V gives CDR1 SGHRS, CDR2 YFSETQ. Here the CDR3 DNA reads TGCGCCAGCAGCTTGCAGGAGGGGCTAGCAGATACGCAGTATTTT. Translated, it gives CASSLQEGLADTQYF.

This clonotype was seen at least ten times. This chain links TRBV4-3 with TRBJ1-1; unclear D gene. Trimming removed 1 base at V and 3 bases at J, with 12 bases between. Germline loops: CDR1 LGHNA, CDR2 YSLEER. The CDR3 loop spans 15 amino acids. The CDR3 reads CASSQGVGFDTEAFF. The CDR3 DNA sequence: TGCGCCAGCAGCCAAGGGGTGGGATTTGACACTGAAGCTTTCTTT.

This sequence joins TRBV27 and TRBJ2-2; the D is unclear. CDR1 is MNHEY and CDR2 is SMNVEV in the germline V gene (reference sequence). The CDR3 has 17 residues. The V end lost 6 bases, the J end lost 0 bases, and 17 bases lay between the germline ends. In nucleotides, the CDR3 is TGTGCCAGCAGGGTTGGGGATACTAACCCGAACACCGGGGAGCTGTTTTTT. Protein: CASRVGDTNPNTGELFF.

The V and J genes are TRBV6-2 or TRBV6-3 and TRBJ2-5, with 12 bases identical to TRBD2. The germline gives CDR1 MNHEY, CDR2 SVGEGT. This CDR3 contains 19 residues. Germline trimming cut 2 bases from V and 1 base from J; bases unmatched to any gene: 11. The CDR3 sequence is CASSYHRGTSGRTQETQYF. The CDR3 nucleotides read TGTGCCAGCAGTTACCATCGGGGTACTAGCGGGAGGACCCAAGAGACCCAGTACTTC.

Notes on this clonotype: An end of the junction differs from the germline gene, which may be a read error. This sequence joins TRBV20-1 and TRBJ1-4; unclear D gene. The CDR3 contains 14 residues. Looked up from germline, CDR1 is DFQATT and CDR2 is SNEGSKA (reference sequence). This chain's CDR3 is CSARDSTTSEKLFF. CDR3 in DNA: TGCAGTGCTAGAGACAGTACAACTAGTGAAAAACTGTTTTTT.

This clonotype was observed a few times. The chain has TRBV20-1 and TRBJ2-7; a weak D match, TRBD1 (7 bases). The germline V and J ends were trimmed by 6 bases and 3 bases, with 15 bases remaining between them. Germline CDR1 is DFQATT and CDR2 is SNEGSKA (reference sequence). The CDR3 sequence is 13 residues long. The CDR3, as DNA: TGCAGTGCCCCCAGGGGGGTAAACTACGAGCAGTACTTC. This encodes CSAPRGVNYEQYF.

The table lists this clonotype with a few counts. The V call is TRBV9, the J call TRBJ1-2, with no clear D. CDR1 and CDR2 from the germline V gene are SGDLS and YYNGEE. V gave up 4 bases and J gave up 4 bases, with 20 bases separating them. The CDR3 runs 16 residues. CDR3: CASSSPEPSAGYGYTF. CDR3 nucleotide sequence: TGTGCCAGCAGCTCCCCCGAACCCAGCGCGGGCTATGGCTACACCTTC.

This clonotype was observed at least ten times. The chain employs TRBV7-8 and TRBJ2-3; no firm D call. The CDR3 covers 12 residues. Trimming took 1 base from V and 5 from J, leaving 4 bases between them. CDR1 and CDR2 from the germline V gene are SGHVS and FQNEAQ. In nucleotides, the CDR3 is TGTGCCAGCAGCTTAGAGGTAGATACGCAGTATTTT. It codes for CASSLEVDTQYF.

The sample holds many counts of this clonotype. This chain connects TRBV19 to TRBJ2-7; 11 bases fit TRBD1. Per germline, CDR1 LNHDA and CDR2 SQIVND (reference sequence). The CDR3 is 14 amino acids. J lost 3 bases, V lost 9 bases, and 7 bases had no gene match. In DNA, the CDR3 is TGTGCCAGCAGCTTGGGACAGGGGGACTACGAGCAGTACTTC. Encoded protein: CASSLGQGDYEQYF.

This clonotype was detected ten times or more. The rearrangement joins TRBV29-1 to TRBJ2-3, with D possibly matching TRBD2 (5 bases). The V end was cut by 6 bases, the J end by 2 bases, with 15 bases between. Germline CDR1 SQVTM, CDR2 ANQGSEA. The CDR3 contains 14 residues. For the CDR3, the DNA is TGCAGCGTGGAACTAGAGCTCGACACAGATACGCAGTATTTT. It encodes CSVELELDTDTQYF.

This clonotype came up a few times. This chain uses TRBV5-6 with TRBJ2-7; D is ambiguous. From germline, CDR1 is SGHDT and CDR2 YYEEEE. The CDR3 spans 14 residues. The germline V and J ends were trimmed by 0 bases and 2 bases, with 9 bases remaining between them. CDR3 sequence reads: CASSLDLMPYEQYF. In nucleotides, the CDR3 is TGTGCCAGCAGCTTGGACCTAATGCCCTACGAGCAGTACTTC.

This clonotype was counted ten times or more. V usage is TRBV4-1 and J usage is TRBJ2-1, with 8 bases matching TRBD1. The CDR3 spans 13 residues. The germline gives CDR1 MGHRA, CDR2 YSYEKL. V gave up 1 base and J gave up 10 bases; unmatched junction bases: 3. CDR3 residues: CASSQGQGIEQFF. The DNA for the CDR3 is TGCGCCAGCAGCCAAGGACAGGGGATCGAGCAGTTCTTC.

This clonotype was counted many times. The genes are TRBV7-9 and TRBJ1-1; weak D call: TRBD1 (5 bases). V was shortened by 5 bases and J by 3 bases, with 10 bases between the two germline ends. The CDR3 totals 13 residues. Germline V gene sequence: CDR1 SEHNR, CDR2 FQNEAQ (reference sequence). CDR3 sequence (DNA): TGTGCCAGCAGCCCAACAGGTTACACTGAAGCTTTCTTT. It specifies CASSPTGYTEAFF.

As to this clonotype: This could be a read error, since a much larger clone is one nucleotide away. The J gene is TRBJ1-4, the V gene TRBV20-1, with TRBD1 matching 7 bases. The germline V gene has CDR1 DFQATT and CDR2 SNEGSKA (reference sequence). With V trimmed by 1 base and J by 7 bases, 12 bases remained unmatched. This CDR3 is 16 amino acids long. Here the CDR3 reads CSARVLYGTEIEKLFF. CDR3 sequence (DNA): TGCAGTGCTAGAGTCCTCTATGGGACAGAGATTGAAAAACTGTTTTTT.

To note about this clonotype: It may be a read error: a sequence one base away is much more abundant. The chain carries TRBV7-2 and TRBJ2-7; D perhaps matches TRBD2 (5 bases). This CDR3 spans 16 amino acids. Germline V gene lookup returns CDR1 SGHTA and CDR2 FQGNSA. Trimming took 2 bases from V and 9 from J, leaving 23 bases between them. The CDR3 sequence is CASSLKWTAPIWGQYF. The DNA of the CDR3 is TGTGCCAGCAGCTTAAAATGGACTGCGCCGATTTGGGGGCAGTACTTC.

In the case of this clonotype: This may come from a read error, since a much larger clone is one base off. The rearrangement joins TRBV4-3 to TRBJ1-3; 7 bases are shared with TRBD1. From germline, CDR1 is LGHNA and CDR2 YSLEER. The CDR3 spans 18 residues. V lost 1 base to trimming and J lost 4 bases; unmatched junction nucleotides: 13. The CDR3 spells CASSQASSRQGSGNTIYF. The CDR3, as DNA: TGCGCCAGCAGCCAAGCCAGCAGCAGACAGGGCTCCGGAAACACCATATATTTT.